This note documents a single T cell receptor (beta chain) sequence. Source study methods: The assay estimated nucleated cells by amplifying reference gene primers. Here immunoSEQ multiplex PCR was the method, and the copy in TCRdb shows in-frame clones only, minus some. From that table come the V and J calls and clone size; the DNA was used to work out D and trimming. The profile covers tens of thousands of clones, with roughly 80% appearing a single time and about 10% taken by the ten largest. The sample is drawn from a study of blood T cell repertoires in COVID-19. At the level of the study: Some COVID-19 samples were acute and others convalescent; all came from the United States, Italy and Spain. Sources were T cells, B-cell-depleted T cells, or PBMCs; the material itself was cDNA or gDNA.

V gave up 5 bases and J gave up 6 bases; unmatched junction bases: 9. The CDR3 has 15 residues. Germline-derived CDR1 and CDR2 are SEHNR and FQNEAQ (reference sequence). The chain combines TRBV7-9 with TRBJ2-7; 11 positions match TRBD2. Material for sequencing was peripheral blood. This TCR was recovered from a man between 65 and 85 years old with acute or convalescent COVID-19. The CDR3 loop reads CASSRGTSGSLEQYF. DNA of the CDR3: TGTGCCAGCAGCCGCGGGACTAGCGGTTCGCTCGAGCAGTACTTC. The entire variable domain, with the rest obtained from reference TRBV7-9 and TRBJ2-7, is as follows: DTGVSQNPRHKITKRGQNVTFRCDPISEHNRLYWYRQTLGQGPEFLTYFQNEAQLEKSRLLSDRFSAERPKGSFSTLEIQRTEQGDSAMYLCASSRGTSGSLEQYFGPGTRLTVT.